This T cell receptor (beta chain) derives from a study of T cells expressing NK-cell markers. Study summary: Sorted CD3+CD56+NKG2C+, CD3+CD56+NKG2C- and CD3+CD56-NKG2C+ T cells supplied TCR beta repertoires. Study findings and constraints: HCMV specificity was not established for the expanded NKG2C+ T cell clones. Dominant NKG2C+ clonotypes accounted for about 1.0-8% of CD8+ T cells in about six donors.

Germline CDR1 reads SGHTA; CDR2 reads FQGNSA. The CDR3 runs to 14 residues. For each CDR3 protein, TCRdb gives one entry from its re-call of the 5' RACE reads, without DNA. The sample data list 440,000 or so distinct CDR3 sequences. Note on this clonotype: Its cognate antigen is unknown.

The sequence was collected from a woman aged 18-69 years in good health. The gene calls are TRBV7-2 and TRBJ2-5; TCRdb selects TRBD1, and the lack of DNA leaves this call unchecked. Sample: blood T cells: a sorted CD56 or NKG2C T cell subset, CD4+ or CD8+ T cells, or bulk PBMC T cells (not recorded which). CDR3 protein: CASSSMPGQGTQYF.